This T cell receptor (beta chain) derives from a study of CD8+ T cells in alopecia areata. In its sample, this clone was seen a few times. Its target is not known. In each case, RNA was isolated and then reverse transcribed into cDNA as the sequencing template. Method: immunoSEQ multiplex PCR; TCRdb's copy keeps in-frame clones and lacks some. The table records 110,000 to 150,000 clones, approximately 60% of them present only once. Findings of the study overall: Lesional scalp displayed greater clonality than normal scalp, most notably in alopecia totalis/universalis. Scalp sample data also include resident alphabeta T cells from normal skin. It was less clear whether patients shared TCRs than it was in mice, possibly because of HLA.

V gave up 1 base and J gave up 1 base, with 13 bases separating them. The CDR3 is 16 amino acids. The germline CDR1 and CDR2 sequences are SGHAT and FQNNGV. The TCR sequence derives from a human donor in good health. Sequencing used CD8+ T cells sorted from blood. This chain connects TRBV11-2 to TRBJ2-5, with D possibly TRBD1 on 6 matching bases. The CDR3 spells CASSLGLLDSQETQYF. As DNA, the CDR3 is TGTGCCAGCAGCTTAGGATTACTGGACAGCCAAGAGACCCAGTACTTC.